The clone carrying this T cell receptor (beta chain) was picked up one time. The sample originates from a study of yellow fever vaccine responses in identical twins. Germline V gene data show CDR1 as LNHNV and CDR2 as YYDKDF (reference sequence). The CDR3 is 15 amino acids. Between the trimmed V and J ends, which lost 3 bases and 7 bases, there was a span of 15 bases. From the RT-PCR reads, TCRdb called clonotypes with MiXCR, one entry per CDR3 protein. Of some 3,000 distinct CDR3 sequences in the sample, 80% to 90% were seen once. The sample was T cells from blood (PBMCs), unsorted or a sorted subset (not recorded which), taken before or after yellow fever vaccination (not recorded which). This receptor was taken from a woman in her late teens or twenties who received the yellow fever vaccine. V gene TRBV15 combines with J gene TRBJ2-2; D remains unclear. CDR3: CATSSPLRGGGELFF. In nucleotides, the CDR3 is TGTGCCACCAGCAGCCCCCTGCGAGGCGGCGGGGAGCTGTTTTTT.